A single sample is the source of the 21 T cell receptor beta chains below, sequenced in a study of cytomegalovirus exposure and HLA in healthy donors. Clones were sequenced by immunoSEQ multiplex PCR, and TCRdb holds only the in-frame ones, with some missing. Altogether 150,000 to 200,000 clones are present, about 90% being singletons, with the ten largest covering about 3%. Sequencing input: PBMCs. Source of these receptors: a woman aged 18-35 years in good health and CMV-seropositive.

The chain links TRBV2 to TRBJ2-7, with TRBD2 matching over 8 bases. Trimming took 5 bases from V and 2 from J; bases not matched to a gene: 11. The CDR3 runs to 16 residues. The germline V gene encodes CDR1 SNHLY and CDR2 FYNNEI. CDR3 residues: CASSQLTSGGPYEQYF. CDR3 bases: TGTGCCAGCAGTCAACTCACTAGCGGAGGTCCCTACGAGCAGTACTTC.

The rearrangement links TRBV27 to TRBJ2-3; weak D call: TRBD1 (6 bases). The V gene's germline CDR1 is MNHEY and CDR2 SMNVEV (reference sequence). The CDR3 covers 13 residues. Between the trimmed V and J ends, which lost 10 bases and 0 bases, there was a span of 11 bases. The CDR3 DNA follows: TGTGCCACTCCGGACAGTAGCACAGATACGCAGTATTTT. Translated, it gives CATPDSSTDTQYF.

CDR3 coding DNA: TGTGCCAGCAGCTTAGGGACTAGAAACAATGAGCAGTTCTTC. As protein: CASSLGTRNNEQFF. J is TRBJ2-1 and V is TRBV7-3, with 8 bases lining up with TRBD2. CDR3 length equals 14 residues. Germline trimming cut 2 bases from V and 5 bases from J; bases unmatched to any gene: 2. The germline gives CDR1 SGHTA, CDR2 FQGTGA.

The chain employs TRBV19 and TRBJ2-3; 10 bases map to TRBD2. V was pared by 5 bases and J by 4 bases, with 9 bases of the junction left unmatched. The CDR3 totals 16 residues. Germline V gene lookup returns CDR1 LNHDA and CDR2 SQIVND (reference sequence). This chain's CDR3 is CASSAWTSGNSDTQYF. CDR3 in DNA: TGTGCCAGTAGTGCCTGGACTAGCGGAAATTCAGATACGCAGTATTTT.

A few counts support this clone. The V gene is TRBV7-8, the J gene TRBJ1-2; D not certain. Trimming pared 5 bases from V and 3 bases from J, leaving 13 bases between. Per the germline V gene, CDR1 is SGHVS and CDR2 is FQNEAQ. This CDR3 comprises 14 residues. The CDR3 region is CASSHAVSDYGYTF. The CDR3, as DNA: TGTGCCAGCAGCCACGCCGTATCGGACTATGGCTACACCTTC. Full variable domain (outside the CDR3, taken from reference TRBV7-8 and TRBJ1-2): GAGVSQSPRYKVAKRGQDVALRCDPISGHVSLFWYQQALGQGPEFLTYFQNEAQLDKSGLPSDRFFAERPEGSVSTLKIQRTQQEDSAVYLCASSHAVSDYGYTFGSGTRLTVV.

This chain links TRBV19 with TRBJ2-5, with D hard to call. The CDR3 has 14 residues. Germline loops: CDR1 LNHDA, CDR2 SQIVND (reference sequence). V lost 2 bases and J lost 5, with 12 bases in between. The CDR3, as DNA: TGTGCCAGTAGTATATCCCCCGTCGGGGAGACCCAGTACTTC. Translated, it gives CASSISPVGETQYF.

The CDR3: CASSRQGSFYEQYF. CDR3 DNA: TGCGCCAGCTCGAGACAGGGAAGTTTCTACGAGCAGTACTTC. The genes are TRBV5-1 and TRBJ2-7; 7 bases line up with TRBD1. Losses at the gene ends were 7 bases for V and 3 bases for J; bases not matched to a gene: 10. CDR1 and CDR2 (germline): SGHRS, YFSETQ. This CDR3 region has 14 residues.

This clone was counted a few times. The V call is TRBV27, the J call TRBJ1-6, with D unclear. The V gene's germline CDR1 is MNHEY and CDR2 SMNVEV (reference sequence). The CDR3 length is 13 residues. V gave up 5 bases and J gave up 6 bases, with 8 bases separating them. This chain's CDR3 is CASSTSTNSPLHF. The CDR3, as DNA: TGTGCCAGCAGTACCAGTACTAATTCACCCCTCCACTTT.

The rearrangement links TRBV19 to TRBJ2-7, with D possibly TRBD1 on 6 matching bases. The germline V gene has CDR1 LNHDA and CDR2 SQIVND (reference sequence). V was trimmed by 2 bases and J by 4 bases, leaving 15 bases between them. CDR3 size: 15 residues. The CDR3 loop reads CASSISTGNTYEQYF. The CDR3 DNA reads as TGTGCCAGTAGTATAAGTACAGGGAATACTTACGAGCAGTACTTC.

The chain couples TRBV7-2 to TRBJ2-3; TRBD2 agrees at 14 bases. The CDR3 runs 19 residues. Germline V gene sequence: CDR1 SGHTA, CDR2 FQGNSA. J gave up 0 bases and V 2 bases, and 7 bases lay outside the gene matches. CDR3: CASSLPGTSGGPSTDTQYF. In nucleotides, the CDR3 is TGTGCCAGCAGCTTACCTGGGACTAGCGGGGGCCCTAGCACAGATACGCAGTATTTT.

The chain has TRBV7-9 and TRBJ2-7; TRBD2 aligns across 10 bases. The trim removed 5 bases at V and 1 base at J, leaving 11 bases unmatched. The CDR3 is made up of 17 amino acids. CDR1 and CDR2 from the germline V gene are SEHNR and FQNEAQ (reference sequence). The CDR3: CASSGASGRRWSYEQYF. CDR3 sequence (DNA): TGTGCCAGCAGCGGGGCTAGCGGGAGACGATGGTCCTACGAGCAGTACTTC.

V usage is TRBV5-4 and J usage is TRBJ2-4, with a weak D call TRBD2 (5 bases). CDR1 is SGHNT, CDR2 YYREEE, per germline (reference sequence). The V gene lost 6 bases and the J gene lost 4 bases, with 11 bases spanning the gap. The CDR3 is 13 residues long. CDR3 amino acids: CASNTEGKNIQYF. The CDR3 nucleotides are TGTGCCAGCAATACAGAGGGTAAAAACATTCAGTACTTC.

This rearrangement joins TRBV7-2 to TRBJ2-3; 7 nucleotides line up with TRBD2. Germline CDR1 reads SGHTA; CDR2 reads FQGNSA. The V gene end was trimmed by 4 bases and the J gene end by 5 bases; junction bases not matched to a gene: 12. This CDR3 has 16 amino acids. The DNA for the CDR3 is TGTGCCAGCAGCTCCCGGCGGGAGACAGCGCAAGATACGCAGTATTTT. Translated, it gives CASSSRRETAQDTQYF.

This CDR3 reads CASSLGVGLGGEQYF. For the CDR3, the DNA is TGTGCCAGCAGCTTGGGAGTGGGACTAGGAGGCGAGCAGTACTTC. This sequence joins TRBV7-2 and TRBJ2-7; TRBD2 matches 8 bases. The V segment lost 3 bases and the J segment 6 bases; nucleotides outside the gene matches: 10. Germline-derived CDR1 and CDR2 are SGHTA and FQGNSA. The CDR3 is 15 amino acids.

The genes are TRBV15 and TRBJ1-4, with 7 positions matching TRBD1. Germline V gives CDR1 LNHNV, CDR2 YYDKDF (reference sequence). V was pared by 1 base and J by 12 bases, with 5 bases of the junction left unmatched. The CDR3 has 13 residues. The CDR3 is CATSRVTTGELFF. The DNA for the CDR3 is TGTGCCACCAGCAGAGTAACCACAGGGGAACTGTTTTTT.

The CDR3 coding sequence is TGCGCCAGCAGCCCGTCCAGGGGGGCGAAAGGGGACACTGAAGCTTTCTTT. It codes for CASSPSRGAKGDTEAFF. This chain connects TRBV4-1 to TRBJ1-1; 7 nucleotides match TRBD1. From germline, CDR1 is MGHRA and CDR2 YSYEKL. With V trimmed by 4 bases and J by 3 bases, 14 bases remained unmatched. The CDR3 is 17 residues long.

The CDR3 spells CASGLRLPGVITEAFF. DNA for the CDR3: TGTGCTAGTGGTTTGAGGCTCCCGGGGGTCATCACTGAAGCTTTCTTT. V usage is TRBV12-5 and J usage is TRBJ1-1, with a tentative D call TRBD1 (5 bases). V was clipped by 2 bases and J by 4 bases, with 17 bases between them. Germline V CDR1 and CDR2: LGHNT, FRNRAP. The CDR3 covers 16 residues.

V and J are TRBV28 and TRBJ2-7, with TRBD2 matching 15 bases. V dropped 4 bases and J dropped 5; count of bases not matched to a gene: 9. Per germline, CDR1 MDHEN and CDR2 SYDVKM. This CDR3 region has 17 residues. The CDR3: CASSSPGGLAGGHEQYF. CDR3 nucleotide sequence: TGTGCCAGCAGTTCCCCAGGGGGACTAGCGGGAGGCCACGAGCAGTACTTC.

The rearrangement uses TRBV6-1 and TRBJ1-3, with 8 bases fitting TRBD1. The CDR3 is made up of 13 amino acids. Per the germline V gene, CDR1 is MNHNS and CDR2 is SASEGT. V shed 10 bases, J shed 4 bases, and the junction held 6 bases outside the gene matches. This chain's CDR3 is CATWTGNGNTIYF. In DNA, the CDR3 is TGTGCCACCTGGACAGGGAACGGAAACACCATATATTTT.

The chain combines TRBV19 with TRBJ2-3; 9 bases are shared with TRBD1. Trimming took 6 bases from V and 6 from J; bases not matched to a gene: 10. The CDR3 extends over 15 amino acids. Germline loops: CDR1 LNHDA, CDR2 SQIVND (reference sequence). The CDR3 loop reads CASSLYRGPADTQYF. The CDR3 DNA follows: TGTGCCAGTAGCCTGTACAGGGGGCCGGCGGATACGCAGTATTTT.

This chain connects TRBV4-3 to TRBJ1-4, with TRBD1 matching 10 bases. Per germline, CDR1 LGHNA and CDR2 YSLEER. V lost 1 base and J lost 11; bases outside the gene matches: 13. This CDR3 is built from 17 residues. In nucleotides, the CDR3 is TGCGCCAGCAGCCAAGGTCCCCTGACAGGGGGCGCGGAGAAACTGTTTTTT. This sequence encodes CASSQGPLTGGAEKLFF.